This T cell receptor beta chain was identified during a study of blood T cell repertoires in COVID-19. Overall study: Specimens from acute and convalescent COVID-19 originated in the United States, Italy and Spain. The analysed material was cDNA or gDNA that came from T cells, B-cell-depleted T cells, or PBMCs.

Looked up from germline, CDR1 is SGHTA and CDR2 is FQGTGA. Trimming cost V 2 bases and J 2 bases; bases outside gene matches: 7. This CDR3 contains 16 residues. Authors' processing steps: The authors estimated nucleated cell counts from reference gene primer amplification. Repertoires were generated with immunoSEQ multiplex PCR, while TCRdb's copy carries only in-frame clones and drops some. V and J calls and clone size are given by that table; D and trimming were obtained from the DNA. Found here are 250,000 to 350,000 clones, more than 70% of them singletons; the top ten hold around 1.5%. This clonotype was sampled from a woman in her fifties or sixties with acute or convalescent COVID-19. The V and J genes are TRBV7-3 and TRBJ2-5; TRBD2 matches at 8 bases. Sequencing input: peripheral blood. Here the CDR3 DNA reads TGTGCCAGCAGCTTAGACAGCGGGAGTGGGCAAGAGACCCAGTACTTC. Amino acid sequence: CASSLDSGSGQETQYF.